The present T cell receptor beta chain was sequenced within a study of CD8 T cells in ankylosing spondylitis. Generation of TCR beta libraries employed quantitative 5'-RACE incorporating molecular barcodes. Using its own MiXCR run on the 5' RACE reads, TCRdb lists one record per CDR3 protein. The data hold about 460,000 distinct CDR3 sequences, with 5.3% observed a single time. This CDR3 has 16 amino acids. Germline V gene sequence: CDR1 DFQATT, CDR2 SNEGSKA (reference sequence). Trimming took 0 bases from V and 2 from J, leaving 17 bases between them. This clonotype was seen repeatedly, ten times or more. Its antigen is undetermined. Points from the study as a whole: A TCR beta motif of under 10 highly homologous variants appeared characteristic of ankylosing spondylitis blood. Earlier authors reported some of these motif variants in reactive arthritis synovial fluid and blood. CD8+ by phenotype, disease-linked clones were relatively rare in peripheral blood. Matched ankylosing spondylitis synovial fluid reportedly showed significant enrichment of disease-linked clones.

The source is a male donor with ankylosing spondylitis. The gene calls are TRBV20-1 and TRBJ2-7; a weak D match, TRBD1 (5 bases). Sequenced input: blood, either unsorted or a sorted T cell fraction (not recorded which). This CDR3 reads CSARDLLGQGPYEQYF. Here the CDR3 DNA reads TGCAGTGCTAGAGATCTCTTAGGGCAGGGCCCCTACGAGCAGTACTTC.